These 10 T cell receptor beta chains came from one sample sequenced in a study of response to subunit inactivated influenza vaccine. Each CDR3 protein is one row after TCRdb ran MiXCR on the RT-PCR reads. The table includes about 520,000 distinct CDR3 sequences, approximately 7.2% detected once. Material: PBMCs from blood, obtained less than 25 months after vaccination. These receptors all stem from a man between 50 and 69 years old who received an inactivated influenza vaccine.

The chain employs TRBV4-3 and TRBJ1-2; D gene unclear. The V end was cut by 0 bases, the J end by 4 bases, with 21 bases between. The CDR3 consists of 18 residues. Germline V gene sequence: CDR1 LGHNA, CDR2 YSLEER. In nucleotides, the CDR3 is TGCGCCAGCAGCCAAGATCCCCCACTTCTTCCAGCGACCTATGGCTACACCTTC. Translating gives CASSQDPPLLPATYGYTF.

V usage is TRBV5-6 and J usage is TRBJ2-4; no definite D call. CDR1 SGHDT and CDR2 YYEEEE come from the germline V gene. Deletions cut 2 bases from V and 0 bases from J, with 24 bases between. This CDR3 contains 20 residues. DNA for the CDR3: TGTGCCAGCAGCTTAAGGTACGCGCCGGCGATGAGGAGAGCCAAAAACATTCAGTACTTC. Protein sequence: CASSLRYAPAMRRAKNIQYF.

This chain connects TRBV25-1 to TRBJ2-2; the D gene is possibly TRBD2 (6 bases). This CDR3 spans 16 amino acids. Germline V gene lookup returns CDR1 MGHDK and CDR2 SYGVNS. Trimming left V 2 bases short and J 1 base short, with 11 bases between. CDR3 coding DNA: TGTGCCAGCAGTGAAAGCATGACTAGGAACACCGGGGAGCTGTTTTTT. Encoded protein: CASSESMTRNTGELFF. The full variable domain, with the rest looked up from reference TRBV25-1 and TRBJ2-2, is EADIYQTPRYLVIGTGKKITLECSQTMGHDKMYWYQQDPGMELHLIHYSYGVNSTEKGDLSSESTVSRIRTEHFPLTLESARPSHTSQYLCASSESMTRNTGELFFGEGSRLTVL.

This clonotype was seen repeatedly, ten times or more. The chain has TRBV6-1 and TRBJ2-7; 7 bases are shared with TRBD1. The CDR3 has 13 amino acids. The trim removed 3 bases at V and 10 bases at J, leaving 9 bases unmatched. Germline V gene lookup returns CDR1 MNHNS and CDR2 SASEGT. The CDR3 nucleotides read TGTGCCAGCAGTGATTTCGGGACAGCCAATCAGTACTTC. Amino acid sequence: CASSDFGTANQYF.

This clonotype appeared a few times. The chain employs TRBV2 and TRBJ1-5; 7 nucleotides agree with TRBD1. In germline, CDR1 is SNHLY, CDR2 FYNNEI. Germline trimming cut 3 bases from V and 7 bases from J; bases unmatched to any gene: 6. The CDR3 length is 14 residues. The CDR3 sequence: CASSDNRGAQPQHF. DNA of the CDR3: TGTGCCAGCAGTGACAACAGGGGTGCCCAGCCCCAGCATTTT.

The table lists this clonotype with a few counts. This chain links TRBV3-1 with TRBJ1-5, with D unclear. The CDR3 is 13 amino acids. Trimming left V 1 base short and J 9 bases short, with 10 bases between. Per germline, CDR1 LGHDT and CDR2 YNNKEL (reference sequence). The CDR3: CASSQAVEGPQHF. The CDR3 DNA sequence: TGTGCCAGCAGCCAAGCGGTCGAAGGGCCCCAGCATTTT.

As concerns this clonotype: With a much larger clone just one base away, this may be a read error. The chain uses TRBV20-1 and TRBJ2-1; 7 nucleotides align to TRBD1. This CDR3 is 14 amino acids long. J lost 14 bases, V lost 1 base, and 14 bases had no gene match. Germline-derived CDR1 and CDR2 are DFQATT and SNEGSKA (reference sequence). The CDR3 DNA sequence: TGCAGTGCTAGAGCCCTAAACAGGGGTCTTCTTGAGTTCTTC. Translating it yields CSARALNRGLLEFF.

This chain connects TRBV6-1 to TRBJ2-7; 9 nucleotides agree with TRBD1. This CDR3 has 15 residues. With V trimmed by 4 bases and J by 9 bases, 13 bases remained unmatched. The germline V gene has CDR1 MNHNS and CDR2 SASEGT. CDR3 sequence reads: CASSGTGTGIGAQYF. The DNA of the CDR3 is TGTGCCAGCAGTGGTACCGGGACAGGGATTGGTGCGCAGTACTTC.

This clonotype was detected only a few times. The J gene is TRBJ2-3, the V gene TRBV27; tentative D call: TRBD1 (6 bases). Germline CDR1 reads MNHEY; CDR2 reads SMNVEV (reference sequence). The V end was cut by 7 bases, the J end by 6 bases, with 17 bases between. The CDR3 is made up of 14 amino acids. CDR3 nucleotides: TGTGCCAGCACTCCATATCACAGGGCTGATACGCAGTATTTT. Residues: CASTPYHRADTQYF.

The chain is built from TRBV20-1 and TRBJ1-1, with D uncertain. Per germline, CDR1 DFQATT and CDR2 SNEGSKA (reference sequence). The germline V and J ends were trimmed by 3 bases and 0 bases, with 11 bases remaining between them. CDR3 length: 14 residues. CDR3 sequence: CSASQEFLNTEAFF. The CDR3 DNA is TGCAGTGCTAGCCAAGAGTTTCTGAACACTGAAGCTTTCTTT.